The present T cell receptor (beta chain) was sequenced within a study of cytomegalovirus exposure and HLA in healthy donors (dated by TCRdb to the late 2010s). Describing the broader study: According to an earlier analysis of 587 of the donors, about 179 million T cells yielded over 100 million unique TCR beta sequences and about 280 Gb of sequence data. All discovery cohort repertoires had been generated on a single sequencing platform. The study was designed to test whether signatures of past pathogen exposure could be identified by cataloging public T cell receptors. A later genetic analysis took genome-wide SNP genotypes for about three fifths of the roughly 700 donors and used that subset as a discovery cohort. The T cell repertoires of some 700 subjects were profiled by immunosequencing and related to cytomegalovirus serostatus. Donor age, sex, ethnicity and CMV serostatus were compiled together with the repertoire data. HLA typing covered class I and class II loci at four-digit resolution. A later analysis re-examined previously published TCR beta repertoires from 610 or so donors and added high-resolution HLA genotyping to investigate patterns of TCR occurrence. The genetic ancestry cluster associated with self-reported Caucasian donors included over 80% of the 350 to 500 genotyped donors. Among about 360 genotyped donors of the cohort, an average of approximately 250,000 unique TCR beta nucleotide sequences were sequenced per donor, roughly 18% of them non-productive. The later analysis used no new phenotypic data to find candidate immune exposures, relying instead on TCR beta sequences and their occurrence across donors. The number of typed donors differed by locus: roughly 620-640 for A, B, C, DRB1 and DQB1; roughly 510 for DQA1; about 600 for DPA1; and around 490 for DPB1. Five DR-DQ haplotypes were handled as single units for association and clustering, since linkage in the cohort was strong. In addition to the first cohort of approximately 670 subjects, a separate validation cohort of approximately 130 different subjects was used. In an earlier analysis of roughly 580 of the donors, high-throughput TCR beta sequencing was used to judge whether each TCR beta V gene segment behaved as functional or pseudogenic. To predict cytomegalovirus infection status, the study brought together high-throughput TCR immunosequencing, statistical association of individual TCRs with disease status, and machine learning. Around 320 gigabases of sequencing data and approximately 93 million unique TCR sequences were included in an early release covering 500 to 750 HLA-typed donors.

Of note for this clone: Its antigen is not yet known. No base-level quality is on record; no much larger clone is a single base apart.

Points the paper makes about the study in general: A later genetic analysis associated a missense DCLRE1C variant with V-gene and J-gene trimming of TCR beta chains, and an independent cohort replicated the association. A later analysis reported that several top co-occurrence clusters appeared linked to parvovirus B19, influenza, CMV and Epstein-Barr virus. A further reported finding was that TCR beta sequences accurately predicted the HLA-A and HLA-B alleles for most subjects in the first cohort. In a later analysis, TCR association rates were found to vary across HLA loci, with the most associated TCRs seen for DRB1 alleles and the fewest for HLA-C alleles. Because HLA typing was missing for some donors at each locus, association tests included only the typed subset. Because the 87-base-pair reads could not distinguish some IMGT-functional V segments, including TRBV6-2 and TRBV6-3, those segments were excluded. The presence/absence analyses assumed that sequencing depth was roughly uniform across donors, and that assumption may not be true. Around 16 rarely observed V segments, including chromosome 9 orphons, were excluded from the earlier analysis of a few hundred of the donors because counts were too low. In vitro tests confirmed that a few of the cytomegalovirus-associated TCR beta chains recognize cytomegalovirus antigens. The authors suggested that the approach could potentially be extended to other disease states and immunological phenotypes. Broadly in line with IMGT annotations, most TCR beta V segments showed up in productive rearrangements about 90% or about 30% of the time in an earlier analysis of a few hundred of the donors. In both the original and validation cohorts, the classifier was reported to diagnose cytomegalovirus status with high specificity and sensitivity. A later analysis associated about 18,000 TCR beta sequences with specific HLA alleles at a false discovery rate of 0.05. Across donors, most TCR sequences were observed very rarely, whereas some public TCRs were present in many individuals. A later analysis found that most CMV-associated TCR beta chains appeared HLA-restricted, with HLA associations seemingly driven largely by CMV exposure. The sequencing pipeline was judged likely to have produced a cluster of highly shared sequence variants as a technical artifact. In a later genetic analysis, fewer N-insertions in productive TCRs were reported among donors in an Asian-associated ancestry cluster than the approximately 630-donor mean. Compared with equally common non-associated chains, HLA-associated TCR beta chains in a later analysis were more clonally expanded and had lower generation probabilities. Assigning TCR associations to individual alleles was difficult when HLA alleles, especially DR and DQ, strongly co-occurred. Only TCR beta chains were sequenced in this cohort, and the absence of alpha or paired-chain data limited detectable features. Correlated functional status among segregating V segments might reflect linkage disequilibrium, but an unknown experimental factor could not be ruled out. CMV serostatus was the only immune exposure information available for the cohort. A total of 150 to 200 TCR beta chains were listed by the study as associated with cytomegalovirus.

Library generation was performed with the immunoSEQ multiplex PCR assay. The multiplex PCR relied on a mix of 60 forward primers for TCR Vbeta segments and 13 reverse primers for TCR Jbeta segments. The CDR3 region of rearranged TCR beta genes was amplified from genomic DNA by a multiplex PCR assay. On the Illumina HiSeq System, the amplified TCR beta libraries were sequenced as 87-base-pair reads. The original methods were these. A later analysis counted approximately 74 million unique TCR beta chains across the 666 repertoires, and approximately 11 million of these chains were shared by at least two donors. Raw reads were error-corrected and collapsed into unique sequences by a nearest-neighbor algorithm in which closely related sequences were merged to remove PCR and sequencing errors. V, D and J gene segments were assigned by aligning CDR3 sequences to IMGT reference sequences. For a sequence to be retained, a match of at least six nucleotides was required to both a V gene segment and a J gene segment. Rearrangements were called productive when the CDR3 lacked stop codons and stayed in frame with V and J; all others were non-productive. Following IMGT convention, CDR3 was defined as the stretch from the second conserved V-encoded cysteine up to the conserved J-encoded phenylalanine. Sequences without an unambiguous match to a single V gene segment were excluded from the earlier analysis of 587 of the donors. An earlier analysis of about 600 of the donors called V segments functional above 56.7% productive rearrangements and segregating when the between-donor standard deviation exceeded 5%. A statistical classification framework was built for diagnosing cytomegalovirus status from the catalog of TCR beta chain sequences. In a later analysis, TCR nucleotide sequences were compared against IMGT/GENE-DB human TR gene sequences so that V and J genes could be assigned. Using the TCRdist pipeline, a later analysis assigned CDR3 sequences along with most-parsimonious VDJ recombination scenarios. In a later analysis, each TCR beta chain was defined by its CDR3 amino acid sequence together with its V-gene family, and reads without a unique V-gene family were excluded. A later analysis removed 550 to 650 highly shared, low-generation-probability nucleotide sequences to deal with suspected cross-contamination and a sequencing artifact. For each public chain, a later analysis derived a clonal expansion index from normalized ranks of inferred template counts within each repertoire. A later analysis computed generation probabilities with a VDJ recombination model fitted to out-of-frame rearrangements, and checked the results against IGoR. In a later analysis, hypergeometric tests were used to score TCR-TCR, TCR-HLA and TCR-CMV co-occurrence, with a repertoire-size bias correction applied to TCR pairs. To estimate false discovery rates, a later analysis permuted the HLA or CMV assignments 20 times. A later analysis grouped co-occurring TCRs with DBSCAN, adding TCRdist sequence similarity when clustering within HLA-allele-positive subsets. For co-occurrence clustering, repertoires with fewer than 30,000 or more than 120,000 public chains were excluded, along with four or five repertoires with anomalous nucleotide sharing. TCRdb carries this immuneACCESS record with in-frame sequences only. Its versions omit some clonotypes, under half of them owing to an unresolved V gene in the studies checked, with the rest unexplained. For V, J and clone size, that table is used; D and trimming come from the DNA. Here the sample has 150,000 to 200,000 clones; roughly three quarters occur a single time. The leading ten clones occupy more than 6% of the sample.

From the cysteine up to the phenylalanine, the CDR3 has a length of 12 residues. Only the CDR3 portion is preserved as DNA: 36 bases, with reading frame beginning at the first base. Deletion took 4 bases off V and 4 bases off J, with a span of 8 bases between the germline ends. CDR1 is given as SQVTM and CDR2 as ANQGSEA, both from the germline V gene. The cohort comprised around 690 healthy bone marrow donors. At the time of sampling, every cohort member was nominally healthy, though immune exposures that went unrecorded were likely present. The donor was CMV seropositive and was included in the group of 250 to 300 seropositive cohort members. Every donor gave a peripheral blood sample, and the peripheral blood mononuclear cells from that sample were used for TCR beta sequencing. The Qiagen DNeasy Blood Extraction Kit was used to extract genomic DNA from the blood cell samples.

This chain joins TRBV29-1 to TRBJ2-1, with no confidently assigned D gene. The TCR sequence derives from a middle-aged woman in good health and CMV-seropositive. The sequenced sample was PBMCs. This receptor has the CDR3 CSVGFRYNEQFF. The nucleotide sequence is given as TGCAGCGTTGGTTTCCGGTACAATGAGCAGTTCTTC.